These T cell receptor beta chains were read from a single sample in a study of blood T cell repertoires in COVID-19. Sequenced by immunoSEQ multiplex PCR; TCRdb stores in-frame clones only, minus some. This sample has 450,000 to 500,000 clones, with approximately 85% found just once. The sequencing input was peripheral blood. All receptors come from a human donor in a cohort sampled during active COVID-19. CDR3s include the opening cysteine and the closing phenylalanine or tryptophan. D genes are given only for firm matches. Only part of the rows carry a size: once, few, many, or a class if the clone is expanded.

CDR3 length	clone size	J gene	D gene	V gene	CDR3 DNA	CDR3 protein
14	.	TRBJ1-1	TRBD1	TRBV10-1	TGCGCCAGCAGTTCGGACAGGGGTAGCACTGAAGCTTTCTTT	CASSSDRGSTEAFF
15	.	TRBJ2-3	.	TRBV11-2	TGTGCCAGCAGCCTACTGGCGAGGAGGCCAGATACGCAGTATTTT	CASSLLARRPDTQYF
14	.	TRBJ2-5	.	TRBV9	TGTGCCAGCAGCGTAGGCCCGGGGGATGAGACCCAGTACTTC	CASSVGPGDETQYF
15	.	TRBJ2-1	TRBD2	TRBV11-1	TGTGCCAGCAGCTCCCTTTCCGGGGGGATCAATGAGCAGTTCTTC	CASSSLSGGINEQFF
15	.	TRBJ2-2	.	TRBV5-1	TGCGCCAGCAGCTTTACGACGGGAAACACCGGGGAGCTGTTTTTT	CASSFTTGNTGELFF
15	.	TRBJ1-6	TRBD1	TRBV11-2	TGTGCCAGCAGCTTAGCTACAGGGGGAAATTCACCCCTCCACTTT	CASSLATGGNSPLHF
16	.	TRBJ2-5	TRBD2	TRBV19	TGTGCCAGTAGTCCTCCCTTCGGGGGGTTTACAGAGACCCAGTACTTC	CASSPPFGGFTETQYF
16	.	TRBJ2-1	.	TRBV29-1	TGCAGCGTTGGATTATTCACCGCGGAAGCCTACAATGAGCAGTTCTTC	CSVGLFTAEAYNEQFF
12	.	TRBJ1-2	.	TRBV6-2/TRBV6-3	TGTGCCAGCAGTCTTGCTAACTATGGCTACACCTTC	CASSLANYGYTF
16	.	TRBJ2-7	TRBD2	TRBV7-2	TGTGCCAGCAGCTTAAAGGGACTAGCGGTATCCTACGAGCAGTACTTC	CASSLKGLAVSYEQYF
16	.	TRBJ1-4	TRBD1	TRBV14	TGTGCCAGCAGCTTCCGATTGAGGGACAGGAATGAAAAACTGTTTTTT	CASSFRLRDRNEKLFF
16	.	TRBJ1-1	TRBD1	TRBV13	TGTGCCAGCAGCTTAGACAGGGGAGAGCCAGGGACTGAAGCTTTCTTT	CASSLDRGEPGTEAFF
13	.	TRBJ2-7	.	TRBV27	TGTGCCAGCAGTTTCGCGGGATCATACGAGCAGTACTTC	CASSFAGSYEQYF
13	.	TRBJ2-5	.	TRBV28	TGTGCCAGCAGTTCATCGGGAGTCGGGACCCAGTACTTC	CASSSSGVGTQYF
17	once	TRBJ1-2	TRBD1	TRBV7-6	TGTGCCAGCAGCCGATGGGCTATAGACAGGGGGGACTATGGCTACACCTTC	CASSRWAIDRGDYGYTF
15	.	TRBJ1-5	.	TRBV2	TGTGCCAGCAGTGAGCTGGCAGGGGACGACCAGCCCCAGCATTTT	CASSELAGDDQPQHF
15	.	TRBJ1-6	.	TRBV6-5	TGTGCCAGCAGGAGTCCTATAGGGGCGAATTCACCCCTCCACTTT	CASRSPIGANSPLHF
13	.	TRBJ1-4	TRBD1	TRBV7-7	TGTGCTAGCAGCCCGGACAGGGGAGAGAAACTGTTTTTT	CASSPDRGEKLFF
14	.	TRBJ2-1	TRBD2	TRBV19	TGTGCCAGTAGTGTAGTAGCGGGAGTTCATGAGCAGTTCTTC	CASSVVAGVHEQFF
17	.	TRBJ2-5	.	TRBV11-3	TGTGCCAGCAGCTTAGGGCTAGCGCCTACAGATCAAGAGACCCAGTACTTC	CASSLGLAPTDQETQYF
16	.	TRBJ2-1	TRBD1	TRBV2	TGTGCCAGCAGTGGGGGACAGGGGGCGACCTACAATGAGCAGTTCTTC	CASSGGQGATYNEQFF
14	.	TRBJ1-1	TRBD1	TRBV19	TGTGCCAGTTTCAATACAGGGGACGACACTGAAGCTTTCTTT	CASFNTGDDTEAFF
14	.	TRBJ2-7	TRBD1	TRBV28	TGTGCCAGCAGTTTAGAAAGGGACAGAAACGAGCAGTACTTC	CASSLERDRNEQYF
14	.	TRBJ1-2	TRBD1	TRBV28	TGTGCCAGCTTACCCGACAGGGGAAGGTTTGGCTACATCTTC	CASLPDRGRFGYIF
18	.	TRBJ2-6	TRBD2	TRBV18	TGTGCCAGCTCACAGGGGCCGGGGGGTGCCGCTGGGGCCAACGTCCTGACTTTC	CASSQGPGGAAGANVLTF
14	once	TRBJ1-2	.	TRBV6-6	TGTGCCAGCAGCGAAGGGGGGGTAAGCTATGGCTACACCTTC	CASSEGGVSYGYTF
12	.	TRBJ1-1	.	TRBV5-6	TGTGCCAGCAGCTTGGTTCCAGCTGAAGCTTTCTTT	CASSLVPAEAFF
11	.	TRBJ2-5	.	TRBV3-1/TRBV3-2	TGTGCCAGCAGCCACTTGGAGACCCAGTACTTC	CASSHLETQYF
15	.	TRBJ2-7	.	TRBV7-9	TGTGCCAGCAGCTTAAACAGGGGACTCTCCTACGAGCAGTACTTC	CASSLNRGLSYEQYF
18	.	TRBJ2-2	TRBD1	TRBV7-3	TGTGCCAGCAGCTCCGACAGGGCCTACCCTTTAGACACCGGGGAGCTGTTTTTT	CASSSDRAYPLDTGELFF
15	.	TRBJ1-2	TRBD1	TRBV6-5	TGTGCCAGCAGTCAGCCCCCGGGACAGCTCTATGGCTACACCTTC	CASSQPPGQLYGYTF
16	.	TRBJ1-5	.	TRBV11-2	TGTGCCAGCAGCCCTGGTACCCTCCGGAGCAATCAGCCCCAGCATTTT	CASSPGTLRSNQPQHF
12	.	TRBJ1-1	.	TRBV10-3	TGTGCCATCGGGGACAAAAACACTGAAGCTTTCTTT	CAIGDKNTEAFF
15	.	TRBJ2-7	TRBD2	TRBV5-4	TGTGCCAGCAGCTTGGAACTAGCGGGAGTCTACGAGCAGTACTTC	CASSLELAGVYEQYF
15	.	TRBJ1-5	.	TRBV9	TGTGCCAGCAGCCAAGGGGGTCAGGGCAATCAGCCCCAGCATTTT	CASSQGGQGNQPQHF
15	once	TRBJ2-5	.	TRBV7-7	TGTGCTAGCAGCTTAGCCATGGCAGGGTCGGAGACCCAGTACTTC	CASSLAMAGSETQYF
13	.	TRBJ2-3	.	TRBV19	TGTGCCAGTAGCGTATCTAGCACAGATACGCAGTATTTT	CASSVSSTDTQYF
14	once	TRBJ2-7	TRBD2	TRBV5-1	TGCGCCAGCAGCCCCGGGACTAGCTCCCACGAGCAGTACTTC	CASSPGTSSHEQYF
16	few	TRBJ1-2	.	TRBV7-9	TGTGCCAGCAGCTTAGGAGGTGGGGGCGCAGGCTATGGCTACACCTTC	CASSLGGGGAGYGYTF
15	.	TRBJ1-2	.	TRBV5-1	TGCGCCAGCAGCTTCGATCAGGGTACGGGCTATGGCTACACCTTC	CASSFDQGTGYGYTF
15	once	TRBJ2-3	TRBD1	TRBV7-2	TGTGCCAGCAGCTGGGACAGGGGTCCCGCAGATACGCAGTATTTT	CASSWDRGPADTQYF
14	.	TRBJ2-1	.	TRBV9	TGTGCCAGCAGCGTAGATCCGGACTCCACTGAGCAGTTCTTC	CASSVDPDSTEQFF
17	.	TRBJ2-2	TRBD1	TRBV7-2	TGTGCCAGCAGCTTGAGGTCTGGACAGGGTGCGACCGGGGAGCTGTTTTTT	CASSLRSGQGATGELFF
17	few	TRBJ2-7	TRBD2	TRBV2	TGTGCCAGCAGTTGGGAGAGTCTCACTAGCGGGTCGGGGAAGCAGTACTTC	CASSWESLTSGSGKQYF
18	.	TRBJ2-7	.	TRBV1	TGCACCAGCAGCCAAGATGCGGCTAGCGGGAGTTTAATGTACGAGCAGTACTTC	CTSSQDAASGSLMYEQYF
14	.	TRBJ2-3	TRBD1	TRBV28	TGTGCCAGCGTAGGGACAGGGGGCCTAGATACGCAGTATTTT	CASVGTGGLDTQYF
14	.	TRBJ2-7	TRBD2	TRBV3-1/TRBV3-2	TGTGCCAGCAGCCCCGGGACTAGCCTCTACGAGCAGTACTTC	CASSPGTSLYEQYF
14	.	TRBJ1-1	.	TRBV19	TGTGCCAGTAACGGACAACGCCTCAGGACAGAAGCTTTCTTT	CASNGQRLRTEAFF
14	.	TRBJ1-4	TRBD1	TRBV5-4	TGTGCCAGCAGCACTGACAGGGTGGGGGAAAAACTGTTTTTT	CASSTDRVGEKLFF
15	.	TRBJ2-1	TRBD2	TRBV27	TGTGCCAGCGCGCCTTTACTGGCGGGGGGCAATGAGCAGTTCTTC	CASAPLLAGGNEQFF
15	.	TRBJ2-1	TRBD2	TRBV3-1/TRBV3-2	TGTGCCAGCAGCCTAAGCGGGAGCCCAAAAGGCGAGCAGTTCTTC	CASSLSGSPKGEQFF